What follows describes a single T cell receptor (beta chain). The entry originates in a study of blood T cell repertoires in COVID-19. The V end lost 5 bases, the J end lost 6 bases, and 13 bases lay between the germline ends. This CDR3 is 13 amino acids long. Germline CDR1 reads SGHAT; CDR2 reads FQNNGV. Assay: immunoSEQ multiplex PCR; the TCRdb copy retains only in-frame clones and omits some. The table lists about 240,000 clones, roughly 90% of them singletons, with approximately 6.2% in the top ten. The sequence derives from a man aged 55 to 70 with acute or convalescent COVID-19. The sample comprised peripheral blood. J is TRBJ1-1 and V is TRBV11-2; tentatively, D is TRBD1 (5 bases). The CDR3 region is CASSPGGGAEAFF. The CDR3 DNA reads TGTGCCAGCAGCCCCGGGGGAGGGGCTGAAGCTTTCTTT.